The sample holds one count of the clone carrying this T cell receptor beta chain. This specimen belongs to a study of shared clonotypes between healthy human individuals. Germline V lookup: CDR1 SGHTA, CDR2 FQGNSA. The CDR3 has 17 amino acids. The J segment lost 0 bases and the V segment lost 1 base, leaving 7 bases of the junction unmatched. Recent acute infections and vaccinations were absent in the healthy HIV-negative adult donors. The assay was immunoSEQ multiplex PCR, and TCRdb's table has in-frame clones only and misses some. The profile shows roughly 500,000 clones, around 80% of them singletons.

The chain employs TRBV7-2 and TRBJ1-1; 8 bases map to TRBD1. The material sequenced was PBMCs. The clonotype comes from a middle-aged woman in good health. Some clones in this sample may be carry-over from other donors' samples. CDR3 sequence reads: CASSLVRRGRLNTEAFF. As DNA, the CDR3 is TGTGCCAGCAGCTTAGTGCGCAGGGGGCGCTTGAACACTGAAGCTTTCTTT.